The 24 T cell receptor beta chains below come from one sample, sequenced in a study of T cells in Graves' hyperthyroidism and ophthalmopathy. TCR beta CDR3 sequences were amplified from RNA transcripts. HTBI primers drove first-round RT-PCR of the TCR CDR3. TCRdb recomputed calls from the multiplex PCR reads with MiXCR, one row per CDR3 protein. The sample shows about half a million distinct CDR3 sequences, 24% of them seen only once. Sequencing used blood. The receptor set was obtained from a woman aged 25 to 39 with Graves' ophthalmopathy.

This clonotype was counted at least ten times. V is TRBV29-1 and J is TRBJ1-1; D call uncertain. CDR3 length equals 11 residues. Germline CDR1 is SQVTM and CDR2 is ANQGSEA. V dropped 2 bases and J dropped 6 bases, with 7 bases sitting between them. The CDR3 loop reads CSVERASEAFF. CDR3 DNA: TGCAGCGTTGAACGGGCGTCTGAAGCTTTCTTT. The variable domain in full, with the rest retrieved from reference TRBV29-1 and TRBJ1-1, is SAVISQKPSRDICQRGTSLTIQCQVDSQVTMMFWYRQQPGQSLTLIATANQGSEATYESGFVIDKFPISRPNLTFSTLTVSNMSPEDSSIYLCSVERASEAFFGQGTRLTVV.

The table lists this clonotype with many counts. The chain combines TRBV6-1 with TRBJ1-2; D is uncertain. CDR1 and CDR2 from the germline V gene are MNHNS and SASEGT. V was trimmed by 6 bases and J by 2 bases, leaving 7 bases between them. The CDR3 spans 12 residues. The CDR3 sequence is CASRTQNYGYTF. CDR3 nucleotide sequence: TGTGCCAGCAGAACACAAAACTATGGCTACACCTTC.

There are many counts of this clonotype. CDR3 DNA sequence: TGCAGTGCTAATCCGCTGGGAAACTATGGCTACACCTTC. This encodes CSANPLGNYGYTF. The chain is built from TRBV20-1 and TRBJ1-2; D unclear. The CDR3 has 13 amino acids. From germline, CDR1 is DFQATT and CDR2 SNEGSKA (reference sequence). Trimming took off 4 bases at V and 2 bases at J, with 11 bases between the two ends.

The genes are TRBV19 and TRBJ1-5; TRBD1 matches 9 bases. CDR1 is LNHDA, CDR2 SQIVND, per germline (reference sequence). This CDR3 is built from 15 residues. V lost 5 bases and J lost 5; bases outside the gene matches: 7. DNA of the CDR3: TGTGCCAGTAGTGCGGGACAGGGAGGGCATCAGCCCCAGCATTTT. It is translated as CASSAGQGGHQPQHF.

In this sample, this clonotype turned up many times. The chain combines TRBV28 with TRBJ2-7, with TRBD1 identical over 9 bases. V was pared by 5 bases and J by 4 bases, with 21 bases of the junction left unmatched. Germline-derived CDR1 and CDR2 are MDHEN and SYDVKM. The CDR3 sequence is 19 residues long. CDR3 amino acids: CASSPHFKVGTGIDYEQYF. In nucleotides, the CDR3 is TGTGCCAGCAGTCCCCATTTCAAGGTGGGGACAGGGATTGATTACGAGCAGTACTTC.

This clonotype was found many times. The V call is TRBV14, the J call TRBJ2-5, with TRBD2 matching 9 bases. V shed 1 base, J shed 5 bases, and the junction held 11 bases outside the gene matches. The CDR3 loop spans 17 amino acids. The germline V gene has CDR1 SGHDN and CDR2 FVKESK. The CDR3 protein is CASSQGVAGDLGETQYF. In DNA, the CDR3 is TGTGCCAGCAGCCAAGGGGTAGCGGGAGACCTCGGGGAGACCCAGTACTTC.

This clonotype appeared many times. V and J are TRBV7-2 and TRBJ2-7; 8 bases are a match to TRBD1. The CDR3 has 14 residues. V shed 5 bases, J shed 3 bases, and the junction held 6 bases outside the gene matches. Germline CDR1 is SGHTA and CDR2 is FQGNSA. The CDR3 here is CASSPLTGGYEQYF. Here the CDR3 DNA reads TGTGCCAGCAGCCCTCTAACAGGGGGCTACGAGCAGTACTTC.

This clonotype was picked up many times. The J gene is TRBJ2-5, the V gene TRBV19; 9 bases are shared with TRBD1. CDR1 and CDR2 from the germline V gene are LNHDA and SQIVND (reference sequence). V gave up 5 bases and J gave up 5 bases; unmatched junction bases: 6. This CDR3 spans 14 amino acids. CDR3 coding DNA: TGTGCCAGTAGTGGGACAGGGACGTTGGAGACCCAGTACTTC. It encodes CASSGTGTLETQYF.

The CDR3 loop reads CASSETRTGGYTF. The CDR3 nucleotides are TGTGCCAGCAGTGAAACCCGGACCGGTGGCTACACCTTC. V and J are TRBV6-1 and TRBJ1-2, with D unresolved. CDR3 length: 13 residues. CDR1 is MNHNS and CDR2 is SASEGT in the germline V gene. V lost 2 bases, J lost 7 bases, and 11 bases lay in between.

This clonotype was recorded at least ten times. DNA for the CDR3: TGTGCCAGCAGCTCCGATGAAAACAGGAGCCCTAACTATGGCTACACCTTC. It translates to CASSSDENRSPNYGYTF. This chain connects TRBV11-1 to TRBJ1-2; D might be TRBD1 (5 bases). This CDR3 contains 17 residues. CDR1 is SGHAT and CDR2 is FQDESV in the germline V gene (reference sequence). The V end was cut by 4 bases, the J end by 0 bases, with 18 bases between.

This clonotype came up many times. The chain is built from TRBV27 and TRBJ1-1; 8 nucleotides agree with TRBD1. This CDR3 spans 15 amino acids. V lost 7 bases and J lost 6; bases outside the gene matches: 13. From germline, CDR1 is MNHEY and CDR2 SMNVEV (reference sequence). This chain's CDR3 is CASTSLQGGFAEAFF. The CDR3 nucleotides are TGTGCCAGCACCAGTTTACAGGGGGGGTTCGCTGAAGCTTTCTTT.

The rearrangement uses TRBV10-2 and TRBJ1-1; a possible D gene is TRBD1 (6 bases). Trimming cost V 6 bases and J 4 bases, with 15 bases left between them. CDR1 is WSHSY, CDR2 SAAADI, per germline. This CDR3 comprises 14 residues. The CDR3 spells CASRGDTGVTEAFF. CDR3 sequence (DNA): TGCGCCAGCAGAGGGGACACGGGAGTCACTGAAGCTTTCTTT.

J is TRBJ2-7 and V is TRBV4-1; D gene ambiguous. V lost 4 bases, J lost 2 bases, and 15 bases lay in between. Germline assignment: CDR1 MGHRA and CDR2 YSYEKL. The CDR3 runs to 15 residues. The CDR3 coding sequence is TGCGCCAGCAGCCCACGAGACCTCACCCCCTACGAGCAGTACTTC. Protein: CASSPRDLTPYEQYF.

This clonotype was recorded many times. CDR3 bases: TGTGCCAGCAGCCAACTACTAGACGGGGGGGTGCAGTACTTC. As protein: CASSQLLDGGVQYF. V gene TRBV14 combines with J gene TRBJ2-7; 8 bases are shared with TRBD2. V lost 2 bases and J lost 9; bases outside the gene matches: 9. The CDR3 consists of 14 residues. Looked up from germline, CDR1 is SGHDN and CDR2 is FVKESK.

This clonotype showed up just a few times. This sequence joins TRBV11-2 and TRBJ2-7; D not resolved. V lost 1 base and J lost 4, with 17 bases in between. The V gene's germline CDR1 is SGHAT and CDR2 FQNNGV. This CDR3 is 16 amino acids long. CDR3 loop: CASSLGIVGIGYEQYF. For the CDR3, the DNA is TGTGCCAGCAGCTTAGGTATTGTCGGAATCGGGTACGAGCAGTACTTC. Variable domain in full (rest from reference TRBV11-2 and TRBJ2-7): EAGVAQSPRYKIIEKRQSVAFWCNPISGHATLYWYQQILGQGPKLLIQFQNNGVVDDSQLPKDRFSAERLKGVDSTLKIQPAKLEDSAVYLCASSLGIVGIGYEQYFGPGTRLTVT.

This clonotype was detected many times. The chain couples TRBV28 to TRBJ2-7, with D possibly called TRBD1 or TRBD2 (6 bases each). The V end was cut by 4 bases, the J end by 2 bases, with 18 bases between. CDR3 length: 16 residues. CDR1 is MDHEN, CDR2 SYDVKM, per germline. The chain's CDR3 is CASSSPGWGDTYEQYF. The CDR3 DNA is TGTGCCAGCAGTTCGCCGGGGTGGGGGGACACCTACGAGCAGTACTTC. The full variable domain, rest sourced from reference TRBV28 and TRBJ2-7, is DVKVTQSSRYLVKRTGEKVFLECVQDMDHENMFWYRQDPGLGLRLIYFSYDVKMKEKGDIPEGYSVSREKKERFSLILESASTNQTSMYLCASSSPGWGDTYEQYFGPGTRLTVT.

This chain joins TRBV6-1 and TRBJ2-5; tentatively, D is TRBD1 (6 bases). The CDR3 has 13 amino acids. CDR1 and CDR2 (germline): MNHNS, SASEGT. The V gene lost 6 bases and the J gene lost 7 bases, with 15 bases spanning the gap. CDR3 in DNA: TGTGCCAGCAGAGTAACAGGGTCAGGGACCCAGTACTTC. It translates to CASRVTGSGTQYF.

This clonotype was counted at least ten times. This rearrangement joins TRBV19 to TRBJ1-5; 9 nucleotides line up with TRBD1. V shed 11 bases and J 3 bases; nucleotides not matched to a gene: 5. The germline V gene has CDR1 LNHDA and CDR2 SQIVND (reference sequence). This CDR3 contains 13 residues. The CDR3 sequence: CAGGQGYNQPQHF. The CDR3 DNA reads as TGTGCCGGGGGACAGGGCTACAATCAGCCCCAGCATTTT.

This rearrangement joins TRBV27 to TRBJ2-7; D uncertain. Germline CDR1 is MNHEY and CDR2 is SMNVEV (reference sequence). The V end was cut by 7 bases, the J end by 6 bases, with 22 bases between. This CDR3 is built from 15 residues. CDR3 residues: CASNPYYEIRREQYF. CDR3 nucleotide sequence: TGTGCCAGCAACCCCTACTACGAGATCAGGCGCGAGCAGTACTTC.

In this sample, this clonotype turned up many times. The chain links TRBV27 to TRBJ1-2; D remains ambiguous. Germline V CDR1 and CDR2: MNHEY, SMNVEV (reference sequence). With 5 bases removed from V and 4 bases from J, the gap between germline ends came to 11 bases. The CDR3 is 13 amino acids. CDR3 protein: CASSPRTGYGYTF. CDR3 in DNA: TGTGCCAGCAGTCCTCGGACGGGCTATGGCTACACCTTC.

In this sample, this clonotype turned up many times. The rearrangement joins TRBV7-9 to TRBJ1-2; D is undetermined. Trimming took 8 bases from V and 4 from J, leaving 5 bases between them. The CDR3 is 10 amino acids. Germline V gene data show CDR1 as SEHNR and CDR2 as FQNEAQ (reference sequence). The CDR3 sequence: CASQGYGYTF. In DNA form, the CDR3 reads TGTGCCAGCCAAGGCTATGGCTACACCTTC. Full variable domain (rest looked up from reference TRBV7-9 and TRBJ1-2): DTGVSQNPRHKITKRGQNVTFRCDPISEHNRLYWYRQTLGQGPEFLTYFQNEAQLEKSRLLSDRFSAERPKGSFSTLEIQRTEQGDSAMYLCASQGYGYTFGSGTRLTVV.

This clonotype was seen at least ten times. For the CDR3, the DNA is TGTGCCAGCAGCCAAGGGGGGGTCCTGCCCCAGCATTTT. Protein sequence: CASSQGGVLPQHF. The V and J genes are TRBV7-2 and TRBJ1-5, with D possibly matching TRBD1 (6 bases). The V end was cut by 5 bases, the J end by 9 bases, with 14 bases between. This CDR3 region has 13 residues. Germline V gene data show CDR1 as SGHTA and CDR2 as FQGNSA.

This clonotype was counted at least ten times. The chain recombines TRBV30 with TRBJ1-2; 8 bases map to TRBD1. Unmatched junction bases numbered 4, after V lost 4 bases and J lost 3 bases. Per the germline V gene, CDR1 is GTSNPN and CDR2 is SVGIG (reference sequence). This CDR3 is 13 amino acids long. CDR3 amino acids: CAWTGQGYYGYTF. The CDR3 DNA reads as TGTGCCTGGACTGGACAGGGATACTATGGCTACACCTTC. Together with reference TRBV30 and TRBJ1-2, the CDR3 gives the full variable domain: SQTIHQWPATLVQPVGSPLSLECTVEGTSNPNLYWYRQAAGRGLQLLFYSVGIGQISSEVPQNLSASRPQDRQFILSSKKLLLSDSGFYLCAWTGQGYYGYTFGSGTRLTVV.

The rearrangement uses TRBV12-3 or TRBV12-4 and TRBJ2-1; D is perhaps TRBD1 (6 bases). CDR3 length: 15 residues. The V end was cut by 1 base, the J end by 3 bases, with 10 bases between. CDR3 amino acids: CASSLETGGYNEQFF. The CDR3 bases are TGTGCCAGCAGTTTAGAGACAGGAGGCTACAATGAGCAGTTCTTC.